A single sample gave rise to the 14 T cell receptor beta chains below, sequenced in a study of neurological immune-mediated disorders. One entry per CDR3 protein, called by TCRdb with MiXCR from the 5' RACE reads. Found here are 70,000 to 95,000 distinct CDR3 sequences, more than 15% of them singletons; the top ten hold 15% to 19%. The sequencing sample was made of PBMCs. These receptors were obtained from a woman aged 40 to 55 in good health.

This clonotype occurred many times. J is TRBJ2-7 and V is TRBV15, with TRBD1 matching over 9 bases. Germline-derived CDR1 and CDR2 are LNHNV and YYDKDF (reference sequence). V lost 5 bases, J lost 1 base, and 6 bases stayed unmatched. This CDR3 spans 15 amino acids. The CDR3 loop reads CATSPGQGGSYEQYF. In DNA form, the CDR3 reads TGTGCCACCAGCCCGGGACAGGGAGGGTCCTACGAGCAGTACTTC.

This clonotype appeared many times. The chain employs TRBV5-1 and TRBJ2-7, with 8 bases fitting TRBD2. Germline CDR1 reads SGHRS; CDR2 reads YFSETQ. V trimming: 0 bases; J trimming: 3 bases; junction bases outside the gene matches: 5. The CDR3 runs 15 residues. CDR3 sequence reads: CASSLDSGGVYEQYV. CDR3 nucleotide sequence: TGCGCCAGCAGCTTGGATTCGGGGGGGGTCTACGAGCAGTACGTC.

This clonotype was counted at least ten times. As DNA, the CDR3 is TGTGCCAGCAGCTTCGGGTCGGCGGCCAAAAACATTCAGTACTTC. Protein sequence: CASSFGSAAKNIQYF. V gene TRBV7-9 combines with J gene TRBJ2-4; D call uncertain. This CDR3 region has 15 residues. Per germline, CDR1 SEHNR and CDR2 FQNEAQ (reference sequence). Trimming removed 3 bases from V and 1 base from J, with 10 bases in between. The whole variable domain, remainder taken from reference TRBV7-9 and TRBJ2-4, is DTGVSQNPRHKITKRGQNVTFRCDPISEHNRLYWYRQTLGQGPEFLTYFQNEAQLEKSRLLSDRFSAERPKGSFSTLEIQRTEQGDSAMYLCASSFGSAAKNIQYFGAGTRLSVL.

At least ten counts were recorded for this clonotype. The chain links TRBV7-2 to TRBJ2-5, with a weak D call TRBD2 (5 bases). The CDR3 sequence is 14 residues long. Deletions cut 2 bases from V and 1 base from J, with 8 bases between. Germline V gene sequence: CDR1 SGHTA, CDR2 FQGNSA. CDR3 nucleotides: TGTGCCAGCAGCTTAAGGACTGTCCAAGAGACCCAGTACTTC. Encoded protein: CASSLRTVQETQYF.

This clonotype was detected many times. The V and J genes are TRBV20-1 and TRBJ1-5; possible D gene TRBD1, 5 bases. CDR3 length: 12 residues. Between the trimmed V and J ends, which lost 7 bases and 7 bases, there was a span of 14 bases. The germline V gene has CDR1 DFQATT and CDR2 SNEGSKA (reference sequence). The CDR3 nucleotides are TGCAGTGGGGGCACCTCGGCGCAGCCCCAGCATTTT. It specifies CSGGTSAQPQHF.

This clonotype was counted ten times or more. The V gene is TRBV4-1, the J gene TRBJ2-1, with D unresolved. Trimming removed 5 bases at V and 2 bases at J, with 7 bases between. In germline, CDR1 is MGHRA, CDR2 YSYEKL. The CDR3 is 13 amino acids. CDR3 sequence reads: CASSLDAYNEQFF. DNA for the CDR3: TGCGCCAGCAGCTTGGATGCCTACAATGAGCAGTTCTTC.

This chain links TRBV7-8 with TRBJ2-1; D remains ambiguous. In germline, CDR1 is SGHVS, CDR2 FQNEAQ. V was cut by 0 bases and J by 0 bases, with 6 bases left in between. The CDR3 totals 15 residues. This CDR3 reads CASSLAGASYNEQFF. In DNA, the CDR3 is TGTGCCAGCAGCTTAGCGGGTGCCTCCTACAATGAGCAGTTCTTC.

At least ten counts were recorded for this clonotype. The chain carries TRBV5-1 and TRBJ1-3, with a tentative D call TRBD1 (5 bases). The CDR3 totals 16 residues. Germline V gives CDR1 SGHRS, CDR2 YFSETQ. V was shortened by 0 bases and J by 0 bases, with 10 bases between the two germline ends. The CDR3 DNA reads TGCGCCAGCAGCTTGGATAAGGGGCCCTCTGGAAACACCATATATTTT. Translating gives CASSLDKGPSGNTIYF.

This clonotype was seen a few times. The CDR3 region is CASSYRSRSYEQYF. For the CDR3, the DNA is TGTGCCAGCAGCTACAGGTCTAGGTCCTACGAGCAGTACTTC. The rearrangement links TRBV7-8 to TRBJ2-7; weak D call: TRBD1 (5 bases). Germline lookup yields CDR1 SGHVS and CDR2 FQNEAQ. The ends were cut back, 4 bases at V and 1 base at J, with 11 bases in the middle. The CDR3 is 14 residues long.

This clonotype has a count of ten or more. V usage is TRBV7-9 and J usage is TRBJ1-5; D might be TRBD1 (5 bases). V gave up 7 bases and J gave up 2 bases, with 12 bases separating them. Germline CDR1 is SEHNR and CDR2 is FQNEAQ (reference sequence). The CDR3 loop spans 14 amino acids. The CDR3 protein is CASNRFARNQPQHF. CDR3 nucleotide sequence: TGTGCCAGCAACAGGTTTGCTCGCAATCAGCCCCAGCATTTT.

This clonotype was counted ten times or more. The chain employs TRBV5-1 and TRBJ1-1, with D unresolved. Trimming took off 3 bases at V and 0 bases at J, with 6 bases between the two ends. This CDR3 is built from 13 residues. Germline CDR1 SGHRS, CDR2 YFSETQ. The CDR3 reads CASSSRMNTEAFF. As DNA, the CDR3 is TGCGCCAGCAGCTCTCGAATGAACACTGAAGCTTTCTTT. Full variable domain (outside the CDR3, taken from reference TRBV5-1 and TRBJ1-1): KAGVTQTPRYLIKTRGQQVTLSCSPISGHRSVSWYQQTPGQGLQFLFEYFSETQRNKGNFPGRFSGRQFSNSRSEMNVSTLELGDSALYLCASSSRMNTEAFFGQGTRLTVV.

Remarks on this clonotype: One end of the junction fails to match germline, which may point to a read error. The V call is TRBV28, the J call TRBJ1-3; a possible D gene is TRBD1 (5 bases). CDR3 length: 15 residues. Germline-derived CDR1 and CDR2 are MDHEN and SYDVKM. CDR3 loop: CACSVERGARNTIYF. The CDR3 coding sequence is TGTGCCTGCAGTGTTGAGAGGGGTGCACGAAACACCATATATTTT.

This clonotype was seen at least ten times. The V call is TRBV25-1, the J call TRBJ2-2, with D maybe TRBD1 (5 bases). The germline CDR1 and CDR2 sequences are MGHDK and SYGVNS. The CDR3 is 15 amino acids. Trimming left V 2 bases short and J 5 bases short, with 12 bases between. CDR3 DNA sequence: TGTGCCAGCAGTGAAGCGAAGGGGTATACCGGGGAGCTGTTTTTT. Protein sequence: CASSEAKGYTGELFF.

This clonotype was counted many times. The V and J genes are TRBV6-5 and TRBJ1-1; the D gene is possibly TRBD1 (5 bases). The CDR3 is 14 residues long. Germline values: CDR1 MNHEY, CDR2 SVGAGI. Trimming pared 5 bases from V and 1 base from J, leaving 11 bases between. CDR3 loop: CASSTRTQNTEAFF. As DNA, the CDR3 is TGTGCCAGCAGTACCCGGACACAGAACACTGAAGCTTTCTTT.